The entry that follows covers one T cell receptor beta chain sequence. This clonotype was seen many times. Its antigen is currently not known. No base qualities exist here, and no much larger clone lies one base off it. This specimen belongs to a study of T cells in Graves' hyperthyroidism and ophthalmopathy (dated by TCRdb to 2018 to 2020). Some background on the complete study: Peripheral blood was sampled at the time of initial diagnosis, prior to any treatment. A discovery cohort of about 100 patients, about 40 with Graves' ophthalmopathy and about 58 with stable Graves' hyperthyroidism, was used to find distinguishing TCR V-J signatures. An independent validation cohort of about 19 hyperthyroidism patients and 17 patients who later progressed to ophthalmopathy tested prospective prediction of ophthalmopathy. After blood sampling, hyperthyroidism patients were treated with methimazole at a starting dose of 30 mg daily, and ophthalmopathy patients were treated with high-dose intravenous methylprednisolone. The 95 to 100 discovery patients were randomly divided into training and test sets at a 7:3 ratio. Thyroid tissue and blood T-cell repertoires from six Graves' hyperthyroidism patients were also compared in the study. The paper reports TCR Vbeta CDR3 sequencing of approximately 140 peripheral blood samples: under 45 ophthalmopathy, under 85 hyperthyroidism and approximately 17 progressor patients. General findings and caveats noted by the study authors: Sample size was not statistically predetermined, and investigators were not blinded to group allocation. In cross-validation, a model built on a 13 V-J signature told ophthalmopathy apart from stable hyperthyroidism with over 85% sensitivity and about 81% specificity, and in testing the same model reached 80%/75%. Most expanded thyroid clonotypes (frequency above 0.001) were also detected in blood, a finding suggesting that blood repertoires may reflect thyroid immune responses. In validation, the model predicted progression to ophthalmopathy with over 60% sensitivity and 72% to 85% specificity, a median of about six months before onset.

Moderately to severely active disease, a Clinical Activity Score of at least 3, a NOSPECS grade of at least 4, and a duration under 3 months were present in ophthalmopathy patients. Patients with uncontrolled infections, other autoimmune diseases, pregnancy or lactation were excluded. Clinical symptoms, serum thyroxine and TRAb, thyroid ultrasound, and orbital computed tomography formed the basis for the diagnoses. Ficoll-Paque density gradient centrifugation was used to isolate PBMCs from 8.5 to 10 ml of fresh peripheral blood. Total RNA was extracted using Trizol reagent, and RNA quality was assessed on an Agilent 2100 Bioanalyzer. The germline V gene supplies CDR1 MDHEN and CDR2 SYDVKM. V drops 10 bases and J drops 5 bases, leaving 15 bases in between. The CDR3 has 12 amino acids, counting the end cysteine and phenylalanine. Kept here is only the CDR3 DNA, which spans 36 bases and is read in frame from base 1.

The TCR beta CDR3 regions were amplified from the RNA transcripts. The TCR CDR3 was subjected to a first round of RT-PCR using the HTBI primer set and the Qiagen OneStep RT-PCR kit. Libraries were constructed in a second round of multiplex PCR, after which size selection and purification were performed. Paired-end sequencing of the libraries was performed with 100 bp reads on an Illumina HiSeq2000. Per the source publication's procedure: SOAPnuke was used to process the raw data, throwing out any read that contained adapters or uncalled bases, had a mean Phred below 15, or lacked an exact constant-primer or identifier match. High-quality paired reads were merged using COPE v1.2.5, and each unique nucleotide sequence was defined as a clonotype. MiTCR v1.1 was used to align the clonotypes against IMGT TRBV, TRBD and TRBJ reference segments. The analysis was restricted to V-J combinations with a frequency above 0.0001, which together covered 98% to 99.2% of the repertoires. A TCS score was defined as the ratio of F50 (clonal expansion) to E x V (chaos), with BLOSUM62-based TCRdist applied between CDR3 peptides within each V-J. Welch's t-statistics and random forest reduced 514 V-J features to 10 to 15, which were used in a naive Bayes classifier (R e1071). Using fastp at Q25 and MiXCR, TCRdb reprocessed the public reads and kept productive beta chains. When rows share a CDR3 protein, they turn into one entry using the most common DNA and genes. TCRdb's processing, not the study's, gives the V and J calls here. This sample holds approximately 600,000 distinct CDR3 sequences; around 20% were observed only once. The leading ten clones occupy about 35% of the sample.

The clonotype comes from a man aged 25 to 40 with Graves' ophthalmopathy. The sequence joins TRBV28 to TRBJ2-7, with the D gene not confidently named. The sequenced sample consisted of blood. The DNA sequence is TGTGCCACCGGTCAGCCGGCTGACGAGCAGTACTTC. Its amino acids are CATGQPADEQYF. The CDR3, completed at both ends by the reference TRBV28 and TRBJ2-7 genes, gives the full variable domain DVKVTQSSRYLVKRTGEKVFLECVQDMDHENMFWYRQDPGLGLRLIYFSYDVKMKEKGDIPEGYSVSREKKERFSLILESASTNQTSMYLCATGQPADEQYFGPGTRLTVT.